A selection of T cell receptor beta chains follows, all from one sample in a study of blood T cell repertoires in COVID-19. Profiled with immunoSEQ multiplex PCR; TCRdb holds only in-frame clones, not every one. The sample contains some 200,000 clones, around 86% of which appear only once. Source material: peripheral blood. These receptor sequences come from a middle-aged woman with acute or convalescent COVID-19. The CDR3 runs from the conserved cysteine through the conserved F or W.

>TRBJ2-5|TRBV27
CASSLGWGVGETQYF
>TRBJ1-6|TRBV7-2
CASSSLTGPNSPLHF
>TRBJ1-2|TRBV11-1
CASSFRANSYGYTF
>TRBJ1-1|TRBV10-1
CASPLLNLNTEAFF
>TRBJ2-1|TRBV3-1/TRBV3-2
CASSLNSGGEQFF
>TRBJ1-2|TRBV18
CASSLLDSFYGYTF
>TRBJ2-5|TRBV11-2
CASGQGLETQYF
>TRBJ2-1|TRBV28
CASSWQTGGFNEQFF
>TRBJ1-4|TRBV2
CASSAGYATNEKLFF
>TRBJ1-2|TRBV28
CASSSPQTGGDYGYTF
>TRBJ1-2|TRBV11-2
CASSLSEAYGYTF
>TRBJ1-2|TRBV5-4
CASSLNPVGEDTF
>TRBJ1-2|TRBV3-1/TRBV3-2
CASSFRDRVAGYTF
>TRBJ1-5|TRBV5-1
CASSLGTGDQPQHF
>TRBJ2-2|TRBV5-1
CASSYQGAGITGELFF
>TRBJ2-7|TRBV7-2
CASSLSHSYEQYF
>TRBJ2-3|TRBV9
CASSPPPGPSTDTQYF
>TRBJ1-2|TRBV24-1
CATSSGDNYYGYTF
>TRBJ1-6|TRBV7-9
CASSLSGFNSPLHF
>TRBJ2-3|TRBV27
CASSLFLAGGTDTQYF
>TRBJ2-7|TRBV28
CASSLLPGGGYEQYF
>TRBJ2-5|TRBV24-1
CATSVAEQETQYF
>TRBJ2-7|TRBV2
CASSGRGTLYEQYF
>TRBJ1-4|TRBV3-1/TRBV3-2
CASRPGTGGGSEKLFF
>TRBJ1-1|TRBV5-1
CASSLRGEGTEAFF
>TRBJ1-3|TRBV11-3
CASSPLNPLRSGNTIYF
>TRBJ2-1|TRBV12-3/TRBV12-4
CASSLAGGHEQFF
>TRBJ1-5|TRBV2
CASRPGQGNQPQHF
>TRBJ1-3|TRBV15
CATSPRRNSGNTIYF
>TRBJ1-2|TRBV9
CASSAGGQGRRYGYTF
>TRBJ1-1|TRBV2
CASSAGTTQNTEAFF
>TRBJ1-2|TRBV19
CASSRQAGGGYGYTF
>TRBJ2-7|TRBV9
CASSVAGQSNFYEQYF
>TRBJ2-5|TRBV15
CATSRKSTRETQYF
>TRBJ1-2|TRBV7-9
CASSLGQGADYGYTF
>TRBJ2-1|TRBV9
CASSVEAGGINEQFF
>TRBJ2-1|TRBV6-5
CASSWSGAGRSNEQFF
>TRBJ1-2|TRBV14
CASSQNRLSGGYTF
>TRBJ2-3|TRBV6-5
CASRSGGSTDTQYF
>TRBJ2-7|TRBV19
CATRSFTSASYEQYF
>TRBJ1-4|TRBV18
CASSPRGSTNEKLFF
>TRBJ2-3|TRBV7-3
CASSLDDRGTDTQYF
>TRBJ1-4|TRBV2
CATDSLTGEKLFF
>TRBJ1-1|TRBV5-4
CASSLFSNTEAFF
>TRBJ2-1|TRBV9
CASSVVGGGAVNEQFF